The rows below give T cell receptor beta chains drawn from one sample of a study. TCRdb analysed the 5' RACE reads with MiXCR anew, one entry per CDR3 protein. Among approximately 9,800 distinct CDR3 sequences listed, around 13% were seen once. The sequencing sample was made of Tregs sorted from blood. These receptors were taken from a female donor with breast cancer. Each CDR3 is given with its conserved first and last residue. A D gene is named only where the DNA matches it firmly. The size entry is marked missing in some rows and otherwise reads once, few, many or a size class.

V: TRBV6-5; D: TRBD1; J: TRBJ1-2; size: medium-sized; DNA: TGTGCCAGCAGTCAGGCAGGGGGCCGTATAGGTGGCTACACCTTC; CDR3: CASSQAGGRIGGYTF
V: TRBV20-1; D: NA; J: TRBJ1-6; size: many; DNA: TGCAGTGCTAGGGCAGACAGGCCGCTCTATAATTCACCCCTCCACTTT; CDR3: CSARADRPLYNSPLHF
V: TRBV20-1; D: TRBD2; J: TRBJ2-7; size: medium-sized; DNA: TGCAGTGCCAACGCCGGGACACTAACTAGCGGGAGCTACGAGCAGTACTTC; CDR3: CSANAGTLTSGSYEQYF
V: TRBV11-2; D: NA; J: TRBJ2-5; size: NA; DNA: TGTGCCAGCAGCTTAGAGTCGGGAGAGGTCCAGTACTTC; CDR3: CASSLESGEVQYF
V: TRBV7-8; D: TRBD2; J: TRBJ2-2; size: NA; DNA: TGTGCCAGCAGCTTAAGCAGGGCTCGGGGGGAGCTGGTTTTT; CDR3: CASSLSRARGELVF
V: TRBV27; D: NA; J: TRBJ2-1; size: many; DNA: TGTGCCAGCAGTTTATTGACAGGTTCCTACAATGAGCAGTTCTTC; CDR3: CASSLLTGSYNEQFF
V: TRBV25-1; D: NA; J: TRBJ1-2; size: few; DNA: TGTGCCAGCAGCCCGGGACGGCAAGATGGCTACACCTTC; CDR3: CASSPGRQDGYTF
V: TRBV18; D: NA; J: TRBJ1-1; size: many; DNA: TGTGCCAGCTCACCGGTGTCACGGAACACTGAAGCTTTCTTT; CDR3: CASSPVSRNTEAFF
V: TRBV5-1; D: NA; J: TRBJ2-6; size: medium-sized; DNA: TGCGCCAGCAGTCGTCAGGTCTCTGGGGCCAACGTCCTGACTTTC; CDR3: CASSRQVSGANVLTF
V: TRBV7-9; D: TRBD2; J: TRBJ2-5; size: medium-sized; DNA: TGTGCCAGCAGCTACGTAGCGGGAAAAGAGACCCAGTACTTC; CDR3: CASSYVAGKETQYF
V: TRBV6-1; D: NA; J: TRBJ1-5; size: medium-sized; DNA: TGTGCCAGCACCCTCGGGACGGCTAGCAATCAGCCCCAGCATTTT; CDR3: CASTLGTASNQPQHF
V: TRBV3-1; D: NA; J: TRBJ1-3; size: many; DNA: TGTGCCAGCAGTTACGGGACCGGTGGAAACACCATATATTTT; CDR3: CASSYGTGGNTIYF
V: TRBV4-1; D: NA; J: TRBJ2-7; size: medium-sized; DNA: TGCGCCAGCAGCCAACCAGGGGTCCCCCGCTCCTACGAGCAGTACTTC; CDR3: CASSQPGVPRSYEQYF
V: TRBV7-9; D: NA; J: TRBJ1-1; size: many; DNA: TGTGCCAGCAGCCCACGGCTCCCCAGGGGTGGGACTGAAGCTTTCTTT; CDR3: CASSPRLPRGGTEAFF
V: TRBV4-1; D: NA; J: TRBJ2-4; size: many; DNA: TGCGCCAGCAGCCAAGTGAGCATACGGGAAAACATTCAGTACTTC; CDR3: CASSQVSIRENIQYF
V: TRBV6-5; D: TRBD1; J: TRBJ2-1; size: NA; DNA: TGTGCCAGCAGTACAGACCGGGACAGGCGGGTCAATGAGCAGTTCTTC; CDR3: CASSTDRDRRVNEQFF
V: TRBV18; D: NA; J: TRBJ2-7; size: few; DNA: TGTGCCAGCTCATCGTCCCTACCTTCGATGGTTTCCTACGAGCAGTACTTC; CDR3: CASSSSLPSMVSYEQYF
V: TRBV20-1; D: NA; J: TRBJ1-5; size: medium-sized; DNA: TGCAGGGCACAGGGTGGAAGCGATCAGCCCCAGCATTTT; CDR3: CRAQGGSDQPQHF
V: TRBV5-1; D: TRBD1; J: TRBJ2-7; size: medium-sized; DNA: TGCGCCAGCAGCGGTCGACAGGGAAGTGGTATAGACGAGCAGTACTTC; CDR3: CASSGRQGSGIDEQYF
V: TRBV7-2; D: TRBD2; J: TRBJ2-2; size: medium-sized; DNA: TGTGCCAGCAGCTCCACTTCTAGCGGGAGGGCCGGGGAGCTGTTTTTT; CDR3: CASSSTSSGRAGELFF
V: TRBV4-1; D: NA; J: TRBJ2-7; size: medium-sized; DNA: TGCGCCAGCAGCCTCTCCGGGAACTCCTACGAGCAGTACTTC; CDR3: CASSLSGNSYEQYF
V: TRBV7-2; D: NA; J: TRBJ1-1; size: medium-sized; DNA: TGTGCCAGCAGCTTAATTCTGAACACTGAAGCTTTCTTT; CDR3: CASSLILNTEAFF